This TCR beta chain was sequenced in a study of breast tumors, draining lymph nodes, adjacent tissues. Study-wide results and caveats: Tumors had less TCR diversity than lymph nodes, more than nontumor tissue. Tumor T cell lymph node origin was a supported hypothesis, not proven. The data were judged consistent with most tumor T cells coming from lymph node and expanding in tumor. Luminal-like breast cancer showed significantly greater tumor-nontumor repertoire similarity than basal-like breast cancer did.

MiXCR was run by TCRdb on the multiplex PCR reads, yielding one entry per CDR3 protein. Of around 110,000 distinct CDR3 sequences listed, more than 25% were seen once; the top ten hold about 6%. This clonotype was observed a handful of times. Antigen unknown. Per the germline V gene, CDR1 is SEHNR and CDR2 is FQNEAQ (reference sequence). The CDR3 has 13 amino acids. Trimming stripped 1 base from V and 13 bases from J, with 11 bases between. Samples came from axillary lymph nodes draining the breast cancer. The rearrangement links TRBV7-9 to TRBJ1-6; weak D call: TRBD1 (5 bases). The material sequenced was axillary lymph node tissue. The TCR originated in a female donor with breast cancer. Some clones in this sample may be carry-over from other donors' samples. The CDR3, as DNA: TGTGCCAGCAGCTTAGGGAGGGGTCCGCCCCTCCACTTT. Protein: CASSLGRGPPLHF. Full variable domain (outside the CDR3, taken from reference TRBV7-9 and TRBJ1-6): DTGVSQNPRHKITKRGQNVTFRCDPISEHNRLYWYRQTLGQGPEFLTYFQNEAQLEKSRLLSDRFSAERPKGSFSTLEIQRTEQGDSAMYLCASSLGRGPPLHFGNGTRLTVT.